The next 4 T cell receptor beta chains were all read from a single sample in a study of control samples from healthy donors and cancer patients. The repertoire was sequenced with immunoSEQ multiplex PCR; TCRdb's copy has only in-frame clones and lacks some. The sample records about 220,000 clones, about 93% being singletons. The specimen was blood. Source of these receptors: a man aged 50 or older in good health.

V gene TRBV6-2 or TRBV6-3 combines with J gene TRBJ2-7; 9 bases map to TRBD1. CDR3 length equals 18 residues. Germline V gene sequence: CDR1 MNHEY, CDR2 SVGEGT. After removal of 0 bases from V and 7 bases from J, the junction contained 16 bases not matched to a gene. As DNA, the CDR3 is TGTGCCAGCAGTTACTCCACGGGACAGGGTTATACACGGGATGAGCAGTACTTC. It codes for CASSYSTGQGYTRDEQYF.

DNA for the CDR3: TGCGCCAGCAGGCCTACAGGGGGCGGGAATGAAAAACTGTTTTTT. It codes for CASRPTGGGNEKLFF. The rearrangement links TRBV5-1 to TRBJ1-4, with 9 bases aligning to TRBD1. The CDR3 runs to 15 residues. Germline lookup yields CDR1 SGHRS and CDR2 YFSETQ. The trim removed 5 bases at V and 5 bases at J, leaving 7 bases unmatched.

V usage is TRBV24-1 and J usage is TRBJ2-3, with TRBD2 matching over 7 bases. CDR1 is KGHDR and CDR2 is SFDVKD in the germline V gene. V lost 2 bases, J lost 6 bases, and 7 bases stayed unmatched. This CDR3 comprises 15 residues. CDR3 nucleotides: TGTGCCACCAGTGATTCCAGACGGCGGGGGGATACGCAGTATTTT. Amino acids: CATSDSRRRGDTQYF.

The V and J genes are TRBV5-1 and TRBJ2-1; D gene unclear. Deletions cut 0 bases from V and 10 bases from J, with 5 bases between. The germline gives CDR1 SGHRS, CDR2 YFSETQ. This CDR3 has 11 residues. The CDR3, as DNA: TGCGCCAGCAGCTTGGCCGTGGAGCAGTTCTTC. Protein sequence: CASSLAVEQFF.